Listed below are T cell receptor beta chains from one sample, sequenced in a study of blood T cell repertoires in COVID-19. Clones were read by immunoSEQ multiplex PCR, and TCRdb kept only the in-frame ones, dropping some. The sample carries roughly 170,000 clones, approximately 80% recorded once. The material sequenced was peripheral blood. All receptors come from a human donor in a cohort sampled during active COVID-19. CDR3s include the opening cysteine and the closing phenylalanine or tryptophan. The D gene is left open where the match is weak. Clone size is given for some rows only: seen once, a few or many times, or a class if the clone is expanded.

>-|once|TRBV6-5
CASMLLIEAFF
>-|few|TRBV19
CASSPHRDQPQHF
>TRBD1|-|TRBV4-1
CASSQGQGDDYGYTF
>TRBD1|once|TRBV19
CASSPGQGAIAYEQYF
>-|few|TRBV10-3
CAISEYGGRNDYGYTF
>-|-|TRBV19
CASSIYGGSAYEKLFF
>-|-|TRBV29-1
CSVGGEESTEAFF
>TRBD2|-|TRBV29-1
CSPGGDEQFF
>-|-|TRBV29-1
CSVGDSSTNGYTF
>TRBD1|-|TRBV10-3
CAILAGGGYTF
>-|-|TRBV7-9
CASSSTWPEQYF
>-|-|TRBV19
CASSILGGDTQYF
>-|few|TRBV5-1
CASSSGTYEETQYF
>-|-|TRBV7-9
CASSFENSPLHF
>-|-|TRBV11-2
CASSLDGSLNYGYTF
>TRBD1|-|TRBV3-1/TRBV3-2
CASSKTGADTEAFF
>-|-|TRBV7-3
CASSTGTLYGYTF
>-|-|TRBV12-5
CASGLVRGRREETQYF
>-|-|TRBV19
CASTEEGRSSGNTIYF
>TRBD1|-|TRBV15
CATSPGQPGSGNTIYF
>-|once|TRBV29-1
CSVRVWNTIYF
>-|-|TRBV5-1
CASSFGQGNTGELFF
>-|-|TRBV6-5
CASSYGRSSGNTIYF
>-|-|TRBV25-1
CASRAPGWGELFF
>TRBD1|-|TRBV18
CASSSTGAGETQYF
>TRBD1|few|TRBV20-1
CSGDRDNSYTF
>TRBD1|-|TRBV13
CASSRGTGSTRAQYF
>TRBD1|once|TRBV7-9
CASSLSRGTAVNEKLFF
>-|once|TRBV5-1
CASSLLSGANVLTF
>TRBD1|-|TRBV7-3
CASSSSGTGDYGYTF
>-|-|TRBV7-9
CASSVDRTHYEQYF
>TRBD2|few|TRBV4-2
CASSQEASGEYNEQFF
>TRBD1|-|TRBV11-2
CASSVTGGSLLYGYTF
>-|-|TRBV7-9
CASSLGGPHNSPLHF
>TRBD2|-|TRBV7-2
CASSFRGGSNEQFF
>TRBD1|-|TRBV7-3
CASSRQGAREETQYF
>-|-|TRBV10-3
CAISETGTLRQPQHF
>-|-|TRBV2
CASNVGGRGTGELFF
>-|-|TRBV9
CASSDRKTGHEKLFF
>-|-|TRBV19
CASSIVRGLLNEQFF
>-|-|TRBV4-2
CASSQERAYYGYTF
>-|-|TRBV18
CASSPAQEAYNEQFF
>TRBD2|-|TRBV2
CASSQRGGRAEQFF
>-|-|TRBV6-5
CASSYGRTTYNEQFF
>-|-|TRBV27
CASSLGPNQPQHF
>-|few|TRBV5-1
CASSGGGLYTEAFF
>TRBD2|-|TRBV13
CASRDRTAGGANEQFF